One and the same sample provided the 25 T cell receptor beta chains below, sequenced in a study of blood T cell repertoires in COVID-19. TCRdb's copy holds only in-frame clones and misses some; the assay was immunoSEQ multiplex PCR. This sample carries over 150,000 clones, 75% to 85% of them seen once, and the ten largest clones take roughly 13%. What was sequenced was peripheral blood. These receptors all stem from a human donor in a cohort sampled during active COVID-19.

J is TRBJ2-5 and V is TRBV5-8; 9 bases align to TRBD1. The CDR3 sequence is 13 residues long. Germline lookup yields CDR1 SGHTS and CDR2 YDEGEE. The ends lost 6 bases at V and 5 bases at J; junction bases unmatched: 5. The CDR3 DNA sequence: TGTGCCAGCACTCGGGACAGGGCGGAGACCCAGTACTTC. Translating gives CASTRDRAETQYF.

This clone was detected a few times. The rearrangement links TRBV28 to TRBJ2-7; 8 bases match TRBD1. With 1 base clipped from V and 6 bases from J, the junction kept 5 bases outside the gene matches. The germline V gene has CDR1 MDHEN and CDR2 SYDVKM. The CDR3 has 14 residues. CDR3 amino acids: CASSLSARGREQYF. CDR3 sequence (DNA): TGTGCCAGCAGTTTATCTGCCAGGGGGCGCGAGCAGTACTTC.

This sequence joins TRBV7-2 and TRBJ2-3; D is unclear. Between the trimmed V and J ends, which lost 3 bases and 2 bases, there was a span of 9 bases. Germline-derived CDR1 and CDR2 are SGHTA and FQGNSA. The length of the CDR3 is 14 residues. CDR3 amino acids: CASSFLRFTDTQYF. DNA of the CDR3: TGTGCCAGCAGCTTCCTGCGGTTCACAGATACGCAGTATTTT. The full variable domain, in which reference TRBV7-2 and TRBJ2-3 provide the parts outside the CDR3, is GAGVSQSPSNKVTEKGKDVELRCDPISGHTALYWYRQSLGQGLEFLIYFQGNSAPDKSGLPSDRFSAERTGGSVSTLTIQRTQQEDSAVYLCASSFLRFTDTQYFGPGTRLTVL.

This chain links TRBV14 with TRBJ2-1; tentative D call: TRBD2 (5 bases). V was clipped by 4 bases and J by 7 bases, with 14 bases between them. The germline V gene has CDR1 SGHDN and CDR2 FVKESK. The CDR3 has 14 amino acids. As DNA, the CDR3 is TGTGCCAGCAGCCTACGGGATTGGAGAAATGAGCAGTTCTTC. Translated, it gives CASSLRDWRNEQFF.

This chain connects TRBV16 to TRBJ2-1, with D possibly matching TRBD2 (7 bases). V shed 4 bases and J shed 2 bases, with 15 bases lying between them. The germline V gene has CDR1 KGHSY and CDR2 FQNENV. The CDR3 length is 16 residues. CDR3 nucleotides: TGTGCCAGCAGCCGAGCCGCGGGGGCCCCCTACAATGAGCAGTTCTTC. It yields the protein CASSRAAGAPYNEQFF.

The rearrangement uses TRBV21-1 and TRBJ2-5; the table's D call, TRBD1, has no DNA check behind it. TRBV21-1 is classified as a pseudogene. The CDR3 is 13 residues long. Written as DNA, the CDR3 is TGTGCCAGCAGCATGGGACAGGAAAAGACCCAGTACTTC. It specifies CASSMGQEKTQYF.

The rearrangement uses TRBV5-8 and TRBJ1-5; no firm D call. The CDR3 covers 14 residues. Deletions cut 4 bases from V and 0 bases from J, with 8 bases between. Per germline, CDR1 SGHTS and CDR2 YDEGEE. The CDR3 loop reads CASSPRNSNQPQHF. CDR3 in DNA: TGTGCCAGCAGCCCTAGGAATAGCAATCAGCCCCAGCATTTT. Supplemented by reference TRBV5-8 and TRBJ1-5, the full variable domain reads EAGVTQSPTHLIKTRGQQATLRCSPISGHTSVYWYQQALGLGLQFLLWYDEGEERNRGNFPPRFSGRQFPNYSSELNVNALELEDSALYLCASSPRNSNQPQHFGDGTRLSIL.

This clone has only one observation. The V gene is TRBV29-1, the J gene TRBJ2-5; 8 bases map to TRBD1. Unmatched junction bases numbered 8, after V lost 3 bases and J lost 2 bases. Germline CDR1 and CDR2: SQVTM and ANQGSEA. The CDR3 has 15 amino acids. The CDR3: CSVDTGQAPQETQYF. The DNA of the CDR3 is TGCAGCGTTGATACGGGACAGGCCCCGCAAGAGACCCAGTACTTC.

This clone has at least ten counts. V gene TRBV19 combines with J gene TRBJ2-1; 7 bases are a match to TRBD1. V was pared by 10 bases and J by 8 bases, with 8 bases of the junction left unmatched. Per the germline V gene, CDR1 is LNHDA and CDR2 is SQIVND (reference sequence). The CDR3 loop spans 12 amino acids. DNA of the CDR3: TGTGCCACCACACAGGGGAGCGATGAGCAGTTCTTC. This translates into CATTQGSDEQFF.

The chain joins TRBV5-6 to TRBJ2-7; TRBD2 matches at 8 bases. Germline CDR1 is SGHDT and CDR2 is YYEEEE. CDR3 size: 14 residues. After removal of 2 bases from V and 7 bases from J, the junction contained 8 bases not matched to a gene. The CDR3 loop reads CASSFAGGPGEQYF. The CDR3 DNA sequence: TGTGCCAGCAGCTTCGCGGGAGGCCCCGGAGAGCAGTACTTC.

The chain combines TRBV19 with TRBJ1-1; possibly TRBD1 for D (6 bases). V was clipped by 1 base and J by 8 bases, with 11 bases between them. This CDR3 is built from 13 residues. The germline V gene has CDR1 LNHDA and CDR2 SQIVND (reference sequence). CDR3 coding DNA: TGTGCCAGTAGTATAGCGGACAGCAACGAAGCTTTCTTT. Protein sequence: CASSIADSNEAFF.

CDR3 coding DNA: TGTGCCAGTAGTGACCCAAGGACACGCCTCGCGACCCAGTACTTC. Translating gives CASSDPRTRLATQYF. This chain links TRBV19 with TRBJ2-5; TRBD1 might be the D (5 bases). V was clipped by 5 bases and J by 7 bases, with 20 bases between them. CDR3 length equals 15 residues. Germline loops: CDR1 LNHDA, CDR2 SQIVND (reference sequence). Looking up the rest from reference TRBV19 and TRBJ2-5 gives the full variable domain: DGGITQSPKYLFRKEGQNVTLSCEQNLNHDAMYWYRQDPGQGLRLIYYSQIVNDFQKGDIAEGYSVSREKKESFPLTVTSAQKNPTAFYLCASSDPRTRLATQYFGPGTRLLVL.

V and J are TRBV18 and TRBJ2-7; 8 nucleotides line up with TRBD2. The CDR3 runs to 20 residues. Germline lookup yields CDR1 KGHSH and CDR2 LQKENI. Losses at the gene ends were 0 bases for V and 6 bases for J; bases not matched to a gene: 22. CDR3 in amino acids: CASSPPSVPSGSGEGGEQYF. The CDR3 DNA reads TGTGCCAGCTCACCACCGTCTGTTCCAAGCGGGAGTGGGGAGGGGGGCGAGCAGTACTTC. The full variable domain, its missing parts supplied by reference TRBV18 and TRBJ2-7, is NAGVMQNPRHLVRRRGQEARLRCSPMKGHSHVYWYRQLPEEGLKFMVYLQKENIIDESGMPKERFSAEFPKEGPSILRIQQVVRGDSAAYFCASSPPSVPSGSGEGGEQYFGPGTRLTVT.

The chain carries TRBV11-3 and TRBJ2-7; 7 bases map to TRBD1. The CDR3 is made up of 15 amino acids. In germline, CDR1 is SGHNT, CDR2 YENEEA. With 6 bases clipped from V and 2 bases from J, the junction kept 10 bases outside the gene matches. The CDR3 nucleotides are TGTGCCAGCAGTCCAACGACAGGGCCCACCTACGAGCAGTACTTC. Translation gives CASSPTTGPTYEQYF.

The V call is TRBV7-9, the J call TRBJ2-1; 7 bases are a match to TRBD2. This CDR3 spans 15 amino acids. V shed 3 bases, J shed 5 bases, and the junction held 7 bases outside the gene matches. Germline V gives CDR1 SEHNR, CDR2 FQNEAQ (reference sequence). The CDR3 bases are TGTGCCAGCAGCTTCGGGGGGACGATTGACAATGAGCAGTTCTTC. This sequence encodes CASSFGGTIDNEQFF.

This clone appeared once. The chain employs TRBV7-9 and TRBJ2-1, with 7 bases lining up with TRBD1. CDR1 and CDR2 (germline): SEHNR, FQNEAQ (reference sequence). The CDR3 length is 16 residues. The V segment lost 5 bases and the J segment 7 bases; nucleotides outside the gene matches: 14. The CDR3: CASSDLYGQELNEQFF. The CDR3 region has the DNA TGTGCCAGCAGCGACCTTTACGGACAGGAATTGAATGAGCAGTTCTTC.

The J gene is TRBJ2-7, the V gene TRBV15, with D perhaps matching TRBD1 (5 bases). The germline V gene has CDR1 LNHNV and CDR2 YYDKDF (reference sequence). This CDR3 region has 13 residues. V was cut by 5 bases and J by 3 bases, with 11 bases left in between. The CDR3 is CATSEGRGYEQYF. Here the CDR3 DNA reads TGTGCCACCAGCGAAGGTAGGGGCTACGAGCAGTACTTC. The whole variable domain, filled in from reference TRBV15 and TRBJ2-7, reads DAMVIQNPRYQVTQFGKPVTLSCSQTLNHNVMYWYQQKSSQAPKLLFHYYDKDFNNEADTPDNFQSRRPNTSFCFLDIRSPGLGDTAMYLCATSEGRGYEQYFGPGTRLTVT.

In nucleotides, the CDR3 is TGTGCCACTAAAGGACGGGGCACTGAAGCTTTCTTT. Its protein product is CATKGRGTEAFF. The chain joins TRBV7-2 to TRBJ1-1; D is unclear. Between the trimmed V and J ends, which lost 10 bases and 4 bases, there was a span of 13 bases. The V gene's germline CDR1 is SGHTA and CDR2 FQGNSA. The CDR3 has 12 amino acids.

The CDR3 region has the DNA TGTGCCAGCAGTTTGTTCATAGCTGGGGCCAACGTCCTGACTTTC. Residues: CASSLFIAGANVLTF. The chain is built from TRBV28 and TRBJ2-6; D is uncertain. The CDR3 has 15 amino acids. Trimming shortened V by 3 bases and J by 2 bases, and 8 bases separated the two germline ends. CDR1 MDHEN and CDR2 SYDVKM come from the germline V gene.

CDR3 in DNA: TGTGCCAGCAGCTTAAGCGCGGGCGCGAACTATGGCTACACCTTC. Protein sequence: CASSLSAGANYGYTF. J is TRBJ1-2 and V is TRBV7-9; D gene ambiguous. The germline V gene encodes CDR1 SEHNR and CDR2 FQNEAQ (reference sequence). This CDR3 has 15 amino acids. With 2 bases removed from V and 2 bases from J, the gap between germline ends came to 12 bases.

The chain joins TRBV28 to TRBJ1-4, with TRBD1 matching over 7 bases. This CDR3 comprises 17 residues. With 7 bases clipped from V and 0 bases from J, the junction kept 11 bases outside the gene matches. Germline CDR1 and CDR2: MDHEN and SYDVKM. CDR3 nucleotide sequence: TGTGCCAGCAAGAAAGGACAGGTTGGTGCAACTAATGAAAAACTGTTTTTT. This sequence encodes CASKKGQVGATNEKLFF. Supplemented by reference TRBV28 and TRBJ1-4, the full variable domain reads DVKVTQSSRYLVKRTGEKVFLECVQDMDHENMFWYRQDPGLGLRLIYFSYDVKMKEKGDIPEGYSVSREKKERFSLILESASTNQTSMYLCASKKGQVGATNEKLFFGSGTQLSVL.

The chain is built from TRBV7-9 and TRBJ2-2; the match to TRBD2 covers 9 bases. The CDR3 is made up of 15 amino acids. V lost 5 bases, J lost 5 bases, and 6 bases stayed unmatched. Germline assignment: CDR1 SEHNR and CDR2 FQNEAQ (reference sequence). The CDR3 nucleotides read TGTGCCAGCAGCCCTCTTAGCGGGAGTACCGGGGAGCTGTTTTTT. Its protein is CASSPLSGSTGELFF.

This clone was counted once. The gene calls are TRBV5-8 and TRBJ2-7, with no clear D. TRBJ2-1 explains the end of the DNA better; the J call may be wrong. The CDR3 sequence is 14 residues long. CDR1 is SGHTS and CDR2 is YDEGEE in the germline V gene. The CDR3 nucleotides are TGTGCCAGCAGCTCCTACAGCTCCTACAATGAGCAGTTCTTC. Protein sequence: CASSSYSSYNEQFF.

V usage is TRBV5-1 and J usage is TRBJ1-1; 8 nucleotides match TRBD1. The ends lost 5 bases at V and 4 bases at J; junction bases unmatched: 7. This CDR3 has 14 amino acids. From germline, CDR1 is SGHRS and CDR2 YFSETQ. The CDR3 DNA follows: TGCGCCAGCAGTCGGACAGGGTCGGGCACTGAAGCTTTCTTT. This gives the protein CASSRTGSGTEAFF.

The chain has TRBV7-9 and TRBJ2-5; possible D gene TRBD2, 5 bases. The CDR3 spans 18 residues. The V end was cut by 5 bases, the J end by 4 bases, with 26 bases between. CDR1 is SEHNR and CDR2 is FQNEAQ in the germline V gene (reference sequence). Here the CDR3 reads CASSIPGEIDGEIETQYF. The CDR3 coding sequence is TGTGCCAGCAGCATTCCTGGGGAGATTGACGGGGAGATAGAGACCCAGTACTTC. Full variable domain (rest looked up from reference TRBV7-9 and TRBJ2-5): DTGVSQNPRHKITKRGQNVTFRCDPISEHNRLYWYRQTLGQGPEFLTYFQNEAQLEKSRLLSDRFSAERPKGSFSTLEIQRTEQGDSAMYLCASSIPGEIDGEIETQYFGPGTRLLVL.